Listed here are 5 T cell receptor beta chains from one sample, sequenced in a study of OX40 agonist ivuxolimab in advanced cancers. Assay: immunoSEQ multiplex PCR; the TCRdb copy retains only in-frame clones and omits some. This sample has roughly 100,000 clones, with less than 95% found just once. This material consisted of CD4+ or CD8+ T cells sorted from blood, taken in a trial of the OX40 agonist ivuxolimab. The receptors originated from an adult with an advanced solid tumor such as melanoma, head and neck, liver or kidney cancer.

Comments on this clone: The junction departs from the called germline gene at one end, perhaps through a read error. CDR3 loop: CVWTPRRSHLEAFF. The CDR3 DNA follows: TGTGTCTGGACCCCACGCCGTTCTCACCTCGAGGCTTTCTTT. The chain combines TRBV30 with TRBJ1-1, with D hard to call. The CDR3 contains 14 residues. In germline, CDR1 is GTSNPN, CDR2 SVGIG (reference sequence).

The V and J genes are TRBV27 and TRBJ1-5; no firm D call. The germline V gene has CDR1 MNHEY and CDR2 SMNVEV (reference sequence). V was clipped by 5 bases and J by 6 bases, with 17 bases between them. The length of the CDR3 is 15 residues. CDR3 region: CASSPLRSQSQPQHF. The CDR3, as DNA: TGTGCCAGCAGTCCACTGCGGAGCCAGAGTCAGCCCCAGCATTTT.

The genes are TRBV30 and TRBJ2-5; D tentatively fits TRBD1 or TRBD2 (5 bases each). This CDR3 is built from 13 residues. Looked up from germline, CDR1 is GTSNPN and CDR2 is SVGIG (reference sequence). The V gene lost 2 bases and the J gene lost 5 bases, with 12 bases spanning the gap. CDR3 DNA sequence: TGTGCCTGGAGTAGGACATCGGGGGAGACCCAGTACTTC. Translating gives CAWSRTSGETQYF. The variable domain in full, completed from reference TRBV30 and TRBJ2-5, reads SQTIHQWPATLVQPVGSPLSLECTVEGTSNPNLYWYRQAAGRGLQLLFYSVGIGQISSEVPQNLSASRPQDRQFILSSKKLLLSDSGFYLCAWSRTSGETQYFGPGTRLLVL.

The rearrangement uses TRBV10-2 and TRBJ2-3; 12 nucleotides align to TRBD1. V trimming: 6 bases; J trimming: 7 bases; junction bases outside the gene matches: 5. There are 14 residues in the CDR3. Germline CDR1 reads WSHSY; CDR2 reads SAAADI. The CDR3 nucleotides are TGCGCCAGCAGCGGGACAGGGGGCACGCATACGCAGTATTTT. Protein: CASSGTGGTHTQYF.

The chain has TRBV27 and TRBJ1-1; 7 positions agree with TRBD1. Looked up from germline, CDR1 is MNHEY and CDR2 is SMNVEV (reference sequence). This CDR3 region has 17 residues. After removal of 4 bases from V and 1 base from J, the junction contained 12 bases not matched to a gene. DNA of the CDR3: TGTGCCAGCAGTTCACCCTCACGGACAGGACGGAACACTGAAGCTTTCTTT. Amino acids: CASSSPSRTGRNTEAFF.